A selection of T cell receptor beta chains follows, all from one sample in a study of blood T cells in healthy people across ages. A single record per CDR3 protein comes from TCRdb applying MiXCR to the 5' RACE reads. The sample lists 1.5 million to 2 million distinct CDR3 sequences, under 30% occurring once. The sample was blood. These receptors all stem from a woman aged 25 to 39 in good health. Each CDR3 is given with its conserved first and last residue. The order of the fields is clone size, V gene, D gene, J gene, CDR3 DNA, CDR3 protein. The D gene is left open where the match is weak. Not all rows give a size; the values are once, few, many and, for expanded clones, a class.

>few|TRBV10-3|TRBD2|TRBJ2-4
TGTGCCATCAGTCAACCGGGGGGAGCCAAAAACATTCAGTACTTC
CAISQPGGAKNIQYF
>-|TRBV20-1|TRBD1|TRBJ1-1
TGCAGTGCTAGGGCGGGACAGGGTTTTGCTGAAGCTTTCTTT
CSARAGQGFAEAFF
>many|TRBV29-1|-|TRBJ2-1
TGCAGCGAGACCGGGAACTACAATGAGCAGTTCTTC
CSETGNYNEQFF
>-|TRBV29-1|TRBD2|TRBJ2-2
TGCGGCGTAAGACTAGCGGCCGGGGAGCTGTTTTTT
CGVRLAAGELFF
>-|TRBV10-2|TRBD2|TRBJ2-5
TGCGCCAGCAGTGTAGCGGGGGGGGTGGAGACCCAGTACTTC
CASSVAGGVETQYF
>-|TRBV5-1|-|TRBJ1-2
TGCGCCAGCAGCTATAACCGGGACACATCAACCTATGGCTACACCTTC
CASSYNRDTSTYGYTF
>-|TRBV5-1|-|TRBJ2-5
TGCGCCAGCAGCCCGCAGACCAATCAAGAGACCCAGTACTTC
CASSPQTNQETQYF
>-|TRBV11-2|-|TRBJ2-5
TGTGCCAGCAGCCAAGCCCGACTAGGGACGCGTGGAGAGACCCAGTACTTC
CASSQARLGTRGETQYF
>-|TRBV12-3/TRBV12-4|-|TRBJ2-2
TGTGCCAGCCGAGGTGGGAGGACCGGGGAGCTGTTTTTT
CASRGGRTGELFF
>-|TRBV20-1|-|TRBJ2-5
TGCAGTGCTAGAGATGGTCGACAGCCCCAAGAGACCCAGTACTTC
CSARDGRQPQETQYF
>few|TRBV6-6|TRBD2|TRBJ2-1
TGTGCCAGCAGTTACTCAGGGACTAGCGGGGGGGATGGGCAGTTCTTC
CASSYSGTSGGDGQFF
>-|TRBV2|TRBD2|TRBJ2-3
TGTGCCAGCAGTGAAGGAGGCCCAGCGGGAGAATCAGATACGCAGTATTTT
CASSEGGPAGESDTQYF
>-|TRBV20-1|TRBD2|TRBJ2-1
TGCAGTGCTAGGATGCCGGCGGGGGGTACCTACAATGAGCAGTTCTTC
CSARMPAGGTYNEQFF
>-|TRBV2|-|TRBJ2-4
TGTGCCAGCACCAAAAATCTAGCCAAAAACATTCAGTACTTC
CASTKNLAKNIQYF
>many|TRBV10-3|-|TRBJ1-2
TGTGCCATCAGTGAGTCGGCGGACTATGGCTACACCTTC
CAISESADYGYTF
>many|TRBV10-3|-|TRBJ1-2
TGTGCCATCAGTGGGTCAGTAACTAACTATGGCTACACCTTC
CAISGSVTNYGYTF
>few|TRBV30|-|TRBJ2-7
TGTGCCTGGAGTGGGGGGCCGCGTTACGAGCAGTACTTC
CAWSGGPRYEQYF
>few|TRBV7-2|TRBD2|TRBJ2-3
TGTGCCAGCAGCCTCCCGACTAGCTTTTCCGATACGCAGTATTTT
CASSLPTSFSDTQYF
>many|TRBV6-5|TRBD1|TRBJ2-7
TGTGCCAGCAGCCGTTCGGGACAGGGCGCCTACGAGCAGTACTTC
CASSRSGQGAYEQYF
>many|TRBV9|TRBD1|TRBJ2-7
TGTGCCAGCAGCGCCACCGGGACAGGGGTCCACGAGCAGTACTTC
CASSATGTGVHEQYF
>few|TRBV5-1|-|TRBJ2-1
TGCGCCAGCAGCTTCCTAGACAGAGAAGAGCAGTTCTTC
CASSFLDREEQFF
>-|TRBV2|-|TRBJ2-7
TGTGCCAGCATTTTCGGGACGGACTACGAGCAGTACTTC
CASIFGTDYEQYF
>few|TRBV18|-|TRBJ1-2
TGTGCCAGCTCACCGGGGGTGCAAAGAACTTATGGCTACACCTTC
CASSPGVQRTYGYTF
>-|TRBV21-1|-|TRBJ2-7
TGTGCGCAGTCTGGGACAGGGGCGAACTGGCAGTACTTC
CAQSGTGANWQYF
>many|TRBV20-1|TRBD1|TRBJ2-1
TGCAGTGCTATCAATCGGGACAGGGGAGGGGATGAGCAGTTCTTC
CSAINRDRGGDEQFF
>many|TRBV29-1|-|TRBJ2-5
TGCAGCGTTACGGGAGCCCTCCAAGAGACCCAGTACTTC
CSVTGALQETQYF